These T cell receptor beta chains were read from a single sample in a study of cytomegalovirus exposure and HLA in healthy donors. This table comes from immunoSEQ multiplex PCR, and its TCRdb copy is limited to in-frame clones, with some not included. Found here are more than 95,000 clones, over 80% of them singletons; the top ten hold roughly 6.1%. The sequencing sample was made of PBMCs. The receptor source for this set is a man aged 18 to 29 in good health and CMV-seronegative. CDR3s include the opening cysteine and the closing phenylalanine or tryptophan. D genes are given only for firm matches. The size field is filled for only some rows; it gives once, few, many or a size class.

- TRBJ1-3 - TRBV18 CASSPSNTGSGNTIYF TGTGCCAGCTCACCATCAAATACAGGGTCAGGAAACACCATATATTTT
- TRBJ1-2 - TRBV18 CASSLSDSRRGYTF TGTGCCAGCTCACTTTCGGACAGCCGGAGAGGCTACACCTTC
- TRBJ1-3 - TRBV18 CASSPGVISGNTIYF TGTGCCAGCTCACCCGGGGTTATCTCTGGAAACACCATATATTTT
TRBD1 TRBJ1-2 - TRBV25-1 CASSGSIRDSLYGYTF TGTGCCAGCAGTGGATCAATTCGGGACAGCCTCTATGGCTACACCTTC
- TRBJ2-5 - TRBV5-1 CASSQTVPQETRYF TGCGCCAGCTCCCAGACAGTTCCCCAAGAGACCCGGTACTTC
TRBD1 TRBJ2-5 - TRBV2 CASNAQGQLQETQYF TGTGCCAGCAATGCGCAGGGACAGCTGCAAGAGACCCAGTACTTC
- TRBJ2-7 - TRBV5-1 CASSRQVSYEQYF TGCGCCAGCAGCCGACAGGTCTCCTACGAGCAGTACTTC
TRBD1 TRBJ1-2 few TRBV6-1 CASSEGQGLYGYTF TGTGCCAGCAGTGAGGGACAGGGCCTCTATGGCTACACCTTC
- TRBJ1-1 few TRBV7-9 CASSPIGARIPHTEAFF TGTGCCAGCAGCCCGATAGGGGCCAGAATCCCTCACACTGAAGCTTTCTTT
TRBD2 TRBJ2-1 - TRBV28 CASRGGTRVPYNEQFF TGTGCCAGCAGGGGTGGGACTAGGGTCCCCTACAATGAGCAGTTCTTC
TRBD1 TRBJ1-2 - TRBV6-6 CASSLTGAYGYTF TGTGCCAGCAGCCTAACAGGGGCCTATGGCTACACCTTC
TRBD2 TRBJ2-1 - TRBV7-2 CASSLAGGSPYNEQFF TGTGCCAGCAGCCTCGCCGGCGGGAGTCCCTACAATGAGCAGTTCTTC
- TRBJ2-1 - TRBV5-1 CASKATSSYNEQFF TGCGCCAGCAAAGCGACCAGCTCCTACAATGAGCAGTTCTTC
- TRBJ1-1 - TRBV5-5 CASSSYGSGEGNEAFF TGTGCCAGCAGCTCCTATGGGTCAGGGGAAGGCAATGAAGCTTTCTTT
- TRBJ1-2 - TRBV29-1 CSVEELLANYGYTF TGCAGCGTTGAAGAGCTGCTAGCTAACTATGGCTACACCTTC
- TRBJ1-1 - TRBV6-5 CASSYSEGVTEAFF TGTGCCAGCAGTTACTCGGAGGGAGTTACTGAAGCTTTCTTT
- TRBJ2-4 - TRBV6-5 CASSELDIQYF TGTGCCAGCAGTGAACTGGACATTCAGTACTTC
TRBD1 TRBJ1-1 - TRBV28 CASRDRGRTEAFF TGTGCCAGCAGAGACAGGGGACGAACTGAAGCTTTCTTT
- TRBJ2-2 once TRBV19 CASSWIGGGTGELFF TGTGCCAGTAGTTGGATCGGGGGTGGAACCGGGGAGCTGTTTTTT
TRBD2 TRBJ2-1 - TRBV9 CASSETPGTSGDNEQFF TGTGCCAGCAGCGAGACCCCCGGGACTAGCGGCGACAATGAGCAGTTCTTC
- TRBJ1-2 - TRBV7-9 CASSLLQGLSGYTF TGTGCCAGCAGCTTACTTCAGGGCCTCTCAGGCTACACCTTC
TRBD1 TRBJ1-1 few TRBV28 CASSRMDRVGTEAFF TGTGCCAGCAGCCGCATGGACAGGGTTGGAACTGAAGCTTTCTTT
- TRBJ2-7 medium-sized TRBV6-6 CASSYPIQRSEQYF TGTGCCAGCAGTTACCCCATCCAGCGTTCCGAGCAGTACTTC
TRBD1 TRBJ1-1 - TRBV7-8 CASSSRQGRNTEAFF TGTGCCAGCAGCTCGCGACAGGGTCGGAACACTGAAGCTTTCTTT